This T cell receptor beta chain emerged from a study of beta chain features in type 1 diabetes. On this clone itself: Antigen specificity is unknown.

Study-level findings and limits: Shorter templates might be favored by PCR, and equally so in patients and in controls.

Expressed TCRB transcripts were sequenced after all isolated RNA was converted to cDNA. TCRdb's table, derived via immunoSEQ multiplex PCR, lists solely in-frame clones and lacks some. The table records approximately 470,000 clones, about 32% of them present only once. The ends were cut back, 3 bases at V and 3 bases at J, with 7 bases in the middle. The CDR3 is 12 amino acids. Germline CDR1 is SQVTM and CDR2 is ANQGSEA. Sequencing was done on a sample of naive CD4+ T cells from blood. This clonotype originated in a man in his late teens or twenties in good health. The chain has TRBV29-1 and TRBJ2-3, with D tentatively TRBD2 (5 bases). CDR3 protein: CSVERATDTQYF. The CDR3 region has the DNA TGCAGCGTTGAGAGGGCGACAGATACGCAGTATTTT.